This TCR beta chain was sequenced in a study of shared clonotypes between healthy human individuals. To note about this clone: As yet, its antigen is unknown.

Study-level results: Across subsets, estimated richness was generally greater for naive than for memory populations.

Genomic DNA per cell subset filled all wells of several immunoSEQ plates. Assay used: immunoSEQ multiplex PCR; TCRdb lists only in-frame clones, some missing. This sample has roughly 530,000 clones; roughly 95% occur once, and the top ten carry about 0.057%. The CDR3 spans 16 residues. Per the germline V gene, CDR1 is LNHDA and CDR2 is SQIVND (reference sequence). Trimming removed 4 bases from V and 3 bases from J; junction bases left unmatched: 9. The sample was naive CD4+ T cells sorted from blood. As to subset: CD45RA+ positively selected. The chain combines TRBV19 with TRBJ1-1, with 9 positions matching TRBD1. The TCR sequence derives from a woman in her 30s in good health. The DNA for the CDR3 is TGTGCCAGTAGTAGCGGCGGATGGGACAGGGACACTGAAGCTTTCTTT. This codes for CASSSGGWDRDTEAFF.